The 23 T cell receptor beta chains given below trace back to one sample, sequenced in a study of CD8 T cell repertoires and HIV-1 epitope variants. These TCRs' antigens remain unknown. The data were produced by immunoSEQ multiplex PCR, yet TCRdb's version contains in-frame clones alone and is incomplete. This sample has 4,300 or so clones, with around 66% found just once. The sequencing input was cultured CD8+ T cells derived from PBMCs. Receptors originate from a male donor with HIV.

The V call is TRBV4-1, the J call TRBJ2-1, with D possibly being TRBD2 (7 bases). The CDR3 contains 16 residues. V was clipped by 1 base and J by 8 bases, with 18 bases between them. The germline V gene has CDR1 MGHRA and CDR2 YSYEKL. The DNA for the CDR3 is TGCGCCAGCAGCCAAGGCGTCGGGGGGCCCTCCGATGAGCAGTTCTTC. Encoded protein: CASSQGVGGPSDEQFF.

This chain connects TRBV15 to TRBJ2-1; TRBD2 matches at 13 bases. This CDR3 contains 21 residues. The germline V gene encodes CDR1 LNHNV and CDR2 YYDKDF (reference sequence). The V segment lost 5 bases and the J segment 0 bases; nucleotides outside the gene matches: 16. DNA of the CDR3: TGTGCCACCAGCGGACACTTCCCTGGGACTAGCGGGGAGAGCTCCTACAATGAGCAGTTCTTC. This codes for CATSGHFPGTSGESSYNEQFF. Using reference TRBV15 and TRBJ2-1 for the parts outside the CDR3, the full variable domain is DAMVIQNPRYQVTQFGKPVTLSCSQTLNHNVMYWYQQKSSQAPKLLFHYYDKDFNNEADTPDNFQSRRPNTSFCFLDIRSPGLGDTAMYLCATSGHFPGTSGESSYNEQFFGPGTRLTVL.

The chain links TRBV5-4 to TRBJ2-5; perhaps TRBD2 as D (5 bases). Germline V gene sequence: CDR1 SGHNT, CDR2 YYREEE (reference sequence). Trimming shortened V by 9 bases and J by 10 bases, and 13 bases separated the two germline ends. This CDR3 region has 10 residues. The chain's CDR3 is CATPSGDQYF. DNA for the CDR3: TGTGCCACCCCCAGCGGAGACCAGTACTTC.

This clone was counted between two and nine times. The chain couples TRBV27 to TRBJ2-7; D is undetermined. The CDR3 is made up of 14 amino acids. The V end lost 4 bases, the J end lost 1 base, and 11 bases lay between the germline ends. Germline assignment: CDR1 MNHEY and CDR2 SMNVEV (reference sequence). The CDR3 coding sequence is TGTGCCAGCAGTTCCTTAGTCGCTTCCTACGAGCAGTACTTC. Amino acids: CASSSLVASYEQYF.

This clone was seen more than once but under ten times. The chain is built from TRBV27 and TRBJ1-5, with D hard to call. Trimming removed 8 bases at V and 7 bases at J, with 12 bases between. Germline loops: CDR1 MNHEY, CDR2 SMNVEV (reference sequence). The CDR3 totals 12 residues. Here the CDR3 reads CASGGSWQPQHF. CDR3 bases: TGTGCCAGCGGAGGGTCTTGGCAGCCCCAGCATTTT.

This chain joins TRBV7-2 and TRBJ2-7; TRBD2 aligns across 11 bases. CDR3 length: 15 residues. The trim removed 4 bases at V and 3 bases at J, leaving 5 bases unmatched. Per germline, CDR1 SGHTA and CDR2 FQGNSA. The CDR3 loop is CASSSSGGTFYEQYF. The CDR3 DNA follows: TGTGCCAGCAGCTCTAGCGGGGGGACTTTCTACGAGCAGTACTTC.

In its sample, this clone was seen a few times. The rearrangement joins TRBV4-1 to TRBJ2-7, with a weak D call TRBD2 (5 bases). With 3 bases removed from V and 3 bases from J, the gap between germline ends came to 15 bases. Germline V gene lookup returns CDR1 MGHRA and CDR2 YSYEKL. There are 15 residues in the CDR3. The CDR3 DNA follows: TGCGCCAGCAGCCAGCCCACTAGTGGGAGCTACGAGCAGTACTTC. Protein: CASSQPTSGSYEQYF.

The rearrangement links TRBV11-1 to TRBJ2-1; 10 positions agree with TRBD1. V trimming: 6 bases; J trimming: 7 bases; junction bases outside the gene matches: 12. The CDR3 length is 16 residues. Germline V gene data show CDR1 as SGHAT and CDR2 as FQDESV (reference sequence). Here the CDR3 reads CASSSYPGTGDNEQFF. The CDR3 nucleotides are TGTGCCAGCAGTTCCTATCCCGGGACAGGGGATAATGAGCAGTTCTTC. The full variable domain, its missing parts supplied by reference TRBV11-1 and TRBJ2-1, is EAEVAQSPRYKITEKSQAVAFWCDPISGHATLYWYRQILGQGPELLVQFQDESVVDDSQLPKDRFSAERLKGVDSTLKIQPAELGDSAMYLCASSSYPGTGDNEQFFGPGTRLTVL.

CDR3 sequence: CASSPTGGTTTEAFF. The CDR3 bases are TGTGCCAGCAGCCCGACAGGGGGCACGACCACTGAAGCTTTCTTT. The chain couples TRBV7-3 to TRBJ1-1, with 10 bases fitting TRBD1. The CDR3 has 15 amino acids. Germline V gives CDR1 SGHTA, CDR2 FQGTGA. Trimming cost V 5 bases and J 4 bases; bases outside gene matches: 7.

This chain joins TRBV6-6 and TRBJ2-1; D unresolved. Trimming took 2 bases from V and 7 from J, leaving 12 bases between them. The CDR3 has 14 amino acids. The germline V gene has CDR1 MNHNY and CDR2 SVGAGI (reference sequence). The CDR3 DNA is TGTGCCAGCAGTTACAAGGGCAGGCTAAATGAGCAGTTCTTC. It specifies CASSYKGRLNEQFF.

V gene TRBV5-1 combines with J gene TRBJ2-3; TRBD2 agrees at 8 bases. The germline V gene encodes CDR1 SGHRS and CDR2 YFSETQ. The CDR3 consists of 17 residues. V trimming: 0 bases; J trimming: 4 bases; junction bases outside the gene matches: 10. The CDR3 here is CASSLAKAGELADTQYF. CDR3 nucleotide sequence: TGCGCCAGCAGCTTGGCCAAAGCGGGAGAATTGGCAGATACGCAGTATTTT.

This chain uses TRBV5-3 with TRBJ2-1; TRBD1 aligns across 8 bases. TRBV5-3 is flagged as an ORF with uncertain function. The CDR3 runs 14 residues. Unmatched junction bases numbered 1, after V lost 0 bases and J lost 5 bases. In DNA, the CDR3 is TGTGCCAGAAGCTTGGGACAGGGGCACAATGAGCAGTTCTTC. Translation: CARSLGQGHNEQFF.

The CDR3 protein is CASSPQGGLPADNEQFF. CDR3 in DNA: TGTGCCAGCAGCCCCCAGGGTGGACTCCCCGCCGACAATGAGCAGTTCTTC. This chain joins TRBV5-4 and TRBJ2-1, with D perhaps given as TRBD1 or TRBD2 (5 bases each). Germline lookup yields CDR1 SGHNT and CDR2 YYREEE (reference sequence). The CDR3 runs to 17 residues. Trimming left V 4 bases short and J 5 bases short, with 22 bases between.

Written as DNA, the CDR3 is TGTGCCAGCAGTCCATTGATGGGCGCGGCGGAGACCCAGTACTTC. Amino acid sequence: CASSPLMGAAETQYF. This sequence joins TRBV6-5 and TRBJ2-5; D gene unclear. Germline loops: CDR1 MNHEY, CDR2 SVGAGI. The CDR3 has 15 amino acids. V was clipped by 5 bases and J by 5 bases, with 18 bases between them.

This chain links TRBV10-2 with TRBJ2-5, with unresolved D. Near its end, the DNA agrees better with TRBJ2-7, so the J call may be wrong. The CDR3 length is 13 residues. From germline, CDR1 is WSHSY and CDR2 SAAADI. The chain's CDR3 is CASKLESSYEQYF. CDR3 bases: TGCGCCAGCAAGCTCGAAAGCTCCTACGAGCAGTACTTC.

The V and J genes are TRBV18 and TRBJ1-6; D is undetermined. This CDR3 is 13 amino acids long. Germline-derived CDR1 and CDR2 are KGHSH and LQKENI. With 3 bases removed from V and 7 bases from J, the gap between germline ends came to 7 bases. In DNA form, the CDR3 reads TGTGCCAGCTCACCCCGGGAAAATTCACCCCTCCACTTT. It is translated as CASSPRENSPLHF.

The rearrangement uses TRBV6-5 and TRBJ2-7; 9 bases align to TRBD2. V dropped 4 bases and J dropped 0; count of bases not matched to a gene: 7. The CDR3 runs 16 residues. Germline V gene lookup returns CDR1 MNHEY and CDR2 SVGAGI. CDR3 DNA sequence: TGTGCCAGCAGTTCTACGATTAGCGGGAGCTCCTACGAGCAGTACTTC. This sequence encodes CASSSTISGSSYEQYF.

This chain links TRBV4-1 with TRBJ2-7; D is unclear. Germline lookup yields CDR1 MGHRA and CDR2 YSYEKL. The CDR3 spans 15 residues. The V gene lost 0 bases and the J gene lost 2 bases, with 11 bases spanning the gap. CDR3: CASSQDSSSPYEQYF. In DNA, the CDR3 is TGCGCCAGCAGCCAAGATTCGAGTTCCCCCTACGAGCAGTACTTC.

The V gene is TRBV9, the J gene TRBJ2-4; 9 bases align to TRBD2. V was pared by 0 bases and J by 7 bases, with 5 bases of the junction left unmatched. Looked up from germline, CDR1 is SGDLS and CDR2 is YYNGEE. This CDR3 spans 15 amino acids. The CDR3 DNA follows: TGTGCCAGCAGCGTAGATAGCGGGAGAGGCAACATTCAGTACTTC. Protein: CASSVDSGRGNIQYF. The whole variable domain, filled in from reference TRBV9 and TRBJ2-4, reads DSGVTQTPKHLITATGQRVTLRCSPRSGDLSVYWYQQSLDQGLQFLIQYYNGEERAKGNILERFSAQQFPDLHSELNLSSLELGDSALYFCASSVDSGRGNIQYFGAGTRLSVL.

The chain couples TRBV6-4 to TRBJ2-5; D may be TRBD1 or TRBD2 (5 bases each). V was trimmed by 2 bases and J by 4 bases, leaving 8 bases between them. Per germline, CDR1 MRHNA and CDR2 SNTAGT. The CDR3 runs to 13 residues. The CDR3 region has the DNA TGTGCCAGCAGTGACAGGGGACGAGAGACCCAGTACTTC. Translation: CASSDRGRETQYF.

This chain joins TRBV30 and TRBJ1-1; D call uncertain. Trimming pared 2 bases from V and 1 base from J, leaving 14 bases between. Germline loops: CDR1 GTSNPN, CDR2 SVGIG (reference sequence). This CDR3 contains 15 residues. This CDR3 reads CAWSSGGFPNTEAFF. CDR3 in DNA: TGTGCCTGGAGTAGCGGCGGTTTTCCGAACACTGAAGCTTTCTTT.

The table lists this clone with a count of one. This chain joins TRBV28 and TRBJ1-3, with D unclear. The CDR3 length is 15 residues. The germline V gene has CDR1 MDHEN and CDR2 SYDVKM. V shed 8 bases and J shed 0 bases, with 14 bases lying between them. The CDR3 DNA follows: TGTGCCAGCTCGTGGAGGGTGATCTCTGGAAACACCATATATTTT. This gives the protein CASSWRVISGNTIYF.

The chain combines TRBV7-8 with TRBJ2-2; 8 positions agree with TRBD2. The CDR3 sequence is 16 residues long. Germline CDR1 is SGHVS and CDR2 is FQNEAQ. Unmatched junction bases numbered 21, after V lost 6 bases and J lost 15 bases. DNA for the CDR3: TGTGCCAGCAGTCCTCGGGGGGGCGGACCGGCGACAGCTTTGTTTTTT. This codes for CASSPRGGGPATALFF.